These T cell receptor beta chains were read from a single sample in a study of CD8+ T cells in alopecia areata. Here immunoSEQ multiplex PCR was the method, and the copy in TCRdb shows in-frame clones only, minus some. The table shows around 160,000 clones, with more than 45% occurring only once. The sequencing sample was made of CD4+ T cells sorted from blood. Receptor source: a human donor with alopecia areata. Each CDR3 is given with its conserved first and last residue. Fields, in order: CDR3 DNA, CDR3 protein, D gene, clone size, V gene, J gene. D genes are given only for firm matches. Only some rows state a clone size, as once, few, many or a class for expanded clones.

DNA: TGCGCCAGCAGCCAACAAATGCGACAGGGTTTCTACGAGCAGTACTTC; CDR3: CASSQQMRQGFYEQYF; D: TRBD1; size: -; V: TRBV5-1; J: TRBJ2-7
DNA: TGTGCCAGCAGTGTTATGCCCCTCGGGGGAAGTTTGGCCGAGACCCAGTACTTC; CDR3: CASSVMPLGGSLAETQYF; D: -; size: -; V: TRBV27; J: TRBJ2-5
DNA: TGTGCCAGCAGTTCCCGACAGGGACGCACAGATACGCAGTATTTT; CDR3: CASSSRQGRTDTQYF; D: TRBD1; size: -; V: TRBV28; J: TRBJ2-3
DNA: TGTGCCAGCAGTCCCCTAGCGTTAAGCACAGATACGCAGTATTTT; CDR3: CASSPLALSTDTQYF; D: -; size: -; V: TRBV27; J: TRBJ2-3
DNA: TGTGCCAGCAGCCGCAGAGGACTAGCGGGACACTACAATGAGCAGTTCTTC; CDR3: CASSRRGLAGHYNEQFF; D: TRBD2; size: few; V: TRBV9; J: TRBJ2-1
DNA: TGTGCCAGCCAAAGCGGGAGATACTACGAGCAGTACTTC; CDR3: CASQSGRYYEQYF; D: TRBD2; size: -; V: TRBV27; J: TRBJ2-7
DNA: TGTGCCAGCAGCCAAAAACCCGGGACCGGGGCCAACGTCCTGACTTTC; CDR3: CASSQKPGTGANVLTF; D: -; size: few; V: TRBV14; J: TRBJ2-6
DNA: TGTGCCAGCAGTTCCGGGACACAGGTGGGCGAGCAGTACTTC; CDR3: CASSSGTQVGEQYF; D: -; size: -; V: TRBV28; J: TRBJ2-7
DNA: TGTGCCAGCAGTCGGGGGACTAGCGGGAACAATGAGCAGTTCTTC; CDR3: CASSRGTSGNNEQFF; D: TRBD2; size: -; V: TRBV4-2; J: TRBJ2-1
DNA: TGCGCCAGCAGCCCGGTCGAGAGTGGTGAGCAGTTCTTC; CDR3: CASSPVESGEQFF; D: -; size: once; V: TRBV5-1; J: TRBJ2-1
DNA: TGCAGTGCCCCAATACCGGCCGAGCAGTACTTC; CDR3: CSAPIPAEQYF; D: -; size: -; V: TRBV20-1; J: TRBJ2-7
DNA: TGTGCCAGCAGTGTTTTGAGGGCAGCAGATACGCAGTATTTT; CDR3: CASSVLRAADTQYF; D: -; size: few; V: TRBV2; J: TRBJ2-3
DNA: TGTGCCTGGGGCCGGGTCACAGATACGCAGTATTTT; CDR3: CAWGRVTDTQYF; D: -; size: -; V: TRBV30; J: TRBJ2-3
DNA: TGTGCCAGCAGCTTAGAACTCCCCGGCTCTGAGCAGTTCTTC; CDR3: CASSLELPGSEQFF; D: -; size: few; V: TRBV7-9; J: TRBJ2-1
DNA: TGCAGCGTTGAGGATGTCGGGAACTATGGCTACACCTTC; CDR3: CSVEDVGNYGYTF; D: -; size: -; V: TRBV29-1; J: TRBJ1-2
DNA: TGCAGCACTGACCGGGGATCCCAAGAGACCCAGTACTTC; CDR3: CSTDRGSQETQYF; D: -; size: -; V: TRBV29-1; J: TRBJ2-5
DNA: TGTGCCAGCAGCAGACTCCAGGTTGCTAACTATGGCTACACCTTC; CDR3: CASSRLQVANYGYTF; D: -; size: -; V: TRBV11-2; J: TRBJ1-2
DNA: TGTGCCAGCAGCCCCCGGGCCGCAGATACGCAGTATTTT; CDR3: CASSPRAADTQYF; D: -; size: -; V: TRBV14; J: TRBJ2-3
DNA: TGTGCCAGCAGTCCATATATGACAGGGAAGGATGGCTACACCTTC; CDR3: CASSPYMTGKDGYTF; D: TRBD1; size: -; V: TRBV27; J: TRBJ1-2
DNA: TGTGCCTGGAGTGTACCGAGGATACCCACAGATACGCAGTATTTT; CDR3: CAWSVPRIPTDTQYF; D: -; size: -; V: TRBV30; J: TRBJ2-3
DNA: TGCGCCAGCAGCTTGTCGCCGGACAGGATCGAAAAACTGTTTTTT; CDR3: CASSLSPDRIEKLFF; D: TRBD1; size: -; V: TRBV5-1; J: TRBJ1-4
DNA: TGCGCCAGCAGCTTGGCCGGGAAATACAATGAGCAGTTCTTC; CDR3: CASSLAGKYNEQFF; D: -; size: -; V: TRBV5-1; J: TRBJ2-1
DNA: TGCGCCAGCAGCAGAAGTACCGGGACTAGCGGGATGGATGAGCAGTTCTTC; CDR3: CASSRSTGTSGMDEQFF; D: TRBD2; size: -; V: TRBV5-1; J: TRBJ2-1
DNA: TGCAGCGTCCGCCCCGGGATAGGTGAGCAGTTCTTC; CDR3: CSVRPGIGEQFF; D: -; size: few; V: TRBV29-1; J: TRBJ2-1
DNA: TGTGCCAGCACCCTGAGCGCTGGACTCACTGAAGCTTTCTTT; CDR3: CASTLSAGLTEAFF; D: -; size: few; V: TRBV28; J: TRBJ1-1
DNA: TGCAGCGGGAAACTTTTAGGGGGGGCCCAAGAGACCCAGTACTTC; CDR3: CSGKLLGGAQETQYF; D: -; size: few; V: TRBV29-1; J: TRBJ2-5
DNA: TGTGCCAGCCTACGGGCTAGCGTGCAAGAGACCCAGTACTTC; CDR3: CASLRASVQETQYF; D: -; size: -; V: TRBV6-1; J: TRBJ2-5
DNA: TGCAGCGACAAGACTAGCGGAACCCCTGATCTGTCCTACGAGCAGTACTTC; CDR3: CSDKTSGTPDLSYEQYF; D: TRBD2; size: few; V: TRBV29-1; J: TRBJ2-7
DNA: TGCGCCAGCAGGACCGGACAGGGCATGGGCACCGGGGAGCTGTTTTTT; CDR3: CASRTGQGMGTGELFF; D: TRBD1; size: -; V: TRBV5-1; J: TRBJ2-2
DNA: TGTGCCAGCAGCCTATACACCGGGGAGCTGTTTTTT; CDR3: CASSLYTGELFF; D: -; size: -; V: TRBV5-6; J: TRBJ2-2
DNA: TGCGCCAGCAACCTGGACAGGAGGAACACTGAAGCTTTCTTT; CDR3: CASNLDRRNTEAFF; D: TRBD1; size: few; V: TRBV5-1; J: TRBJ1-1
DNA: TGTGCCAGCAGCCCCCTCACCGGGGCAGCCACTGAAGCTTTCTTT; CDR3: CASSPLTGAATEAFF; D: -; size: -; V: TRBV9; J: TRBJ1-1
DNA: TGCGCCAGCAGCCAAGGACTAGCGGGGAAGGGTAAGCAGTACTTC; CDR3: CASSQGLAGKGKQYF; D: TRBD2; size: -; V: TRBV4-1; J: TRBJ2-7
DNA: TGTGCCAGCAGCCCCCTCGACCGGGGCAGGGAGCAGTACTTC; CDR3: CASSPLDRGREQYF; D: -; size: once; V: TRBV11-2; J: TRBJ2-7
DNA: TGTGCCAGCAGTTCGACAGGGGCGGCCGGGGAGCTGTTTTTT; CDR3: CASSSTGAAGELFF; D: TRBD1; size: -; V: TRBV6-5; J: TRBJ2-2
DNA: TGCGCCAGCAGCCAGCCCAACTTATACGACGAGCAGTACTTC; CDR3: CASSQPNLYDEQYF; D: -; size: few; V: TRBV4-1; J: TRBJ2-7
DNA: TGCAGCGTTGGGGATCATGGTAGCGGGAGGCTGCGGAAGGAGCAGTTCTTC; CDR3: CSVGDHGSGRLRKEQFF; D: TRBD2; size: -; V: TRBV29-1; J: TRBJ2-1
DNA: TGTGCCAGCAGCTTAGTAGGGGCGAGGGGTGAGCAGTTCTTC; CDR3: CASSLVGARGEQFF; D: -; size: -; V: TRBV7-6; J: TRBJ2-1
DNA: TGCGCCAGCAGCTCAGGACAGGGTGGGGACGAGCAGTACTTC; CDR3: CASSSGQGGDEQYF; D: TRBD1; size: -; V: TRBV5-1; J: TRBJ2-7
DNA: TGCAGCGCCCTGGGGACAGGGCACAACTACGAGCAGTACTTC; CDR3: CSALGTGHNYEQYF; D: TRBD1; size: -; V: TRBV29-1; J: TRBJ2-7
DNA: TGTGCCAGCAGCTCTGGACCGTACGAGCAGTACTTC; CDR3: CASSSGPYEQYF; D: -; size: -; V: TRBV7-2; J: TRBJ2-7
DNA: TGCAGCGTTGTAGGGCTAGCGGGTTCGATCACCGGGGAGCTGTTTTTT; CDR3: CSVVGLAGSITGELFF; D: TRBD2; size: -; V: TRBV29-1; J: TRBJ2-2
DNA: TGTGCCAGCAGATCGAGCGGGAGTTCAGATACGCAGTATTTT; CDR3: CASRSSGSSDTQYF; D: TRBD2; size: once; V: TRBV7-8; J: TRBJ2-3
DNA: TGTGCCAGCAGTTTATCGTCGACACCGGGATGGCAGACCCAGTACTTC; CDR3: CASSLSSTPGWQTQYF; D: -; size: -; V: TRBV27; J: TRBJ2-5
DNA: TGTGCCAGCAGCCTAACAAGCGGGAGCAGAAACTACGAGCAGTACTTC; CDR3: CASSLTSGSRNYEQYF; D: TRBD2; size: -; V: TRBV7-9; J: TRBJ2-7
DNA: TGTGCCAGCAGTGACCCAACCAGGGGGCAAGAGACCCAGTACTTC; CDR3: CASSDPTRGQETQYF; D: TRBD1; size: few; V: TRBV25-1; J: TRBJ2-5